This TCR beta chain was captured by sequencing in a study of radiotherapy plus CTLA-4 blockade in lung cancer. About the study: Disease control was achieved by less than 40% of patients, and objective responses by 18%.

Turning to this clone: The antigen remains undetermined.

Only in-frame clones appear in the TCRdb table, and some are missing; sequencing was by immunoSEQ multiplex PCR. The sample comprises around 37,000 clones, around 74% of which are singletons, and roughly 14% rests with the top ten. Regarding the study as a whole: An expansion of tumor-derived TCR clones occurred in blood after radiotherapy plus ipilimumab.

The sequencing here drew on peripheral blood, taken from a patient treated with radiotherapy plus ipilimumab. This TCR came from a human donor with non-small cell lung cancer that progressed on radiotherapy plus ipilimumab.

The CDR3 is CASSLVASAGIYNEQFF. DNA for the CDR3: TGTGCCAGCAGCTTAGTGGCGTCGGCTGGAATCTACAATGAGCAGTTCTTC. The rearrangement joins TRBV7-2 to TRBJ2-1, with D unresolved. Germline CDR1 and CDR2: SGHTA and FQGNSA. The V end lost 1 base, the J end lost 3 bases, and 16 bases lay between the germline ends. CDR3 length: 17 amino acids.